This entry describes one T cell receptor (beta chain). The antigen is undetermined. The data were obtained in a study of T cell responses to AZD1222 COVID-19 vaccine. Profiling relied on immunoSEQ multiplex PCR, and the TCRdb table lists in-frame clones only, not all of them. The table lists around 160,000 clones, about 90% of them singletons. Per the germline V gene, CDR1 is MNHEY and CDR2 is SVGAGI. The CDR3 is made up of 12 amino acids. The germline V and J ends were trimmed by 10 bases and 2 bases, with 11 bases remaining between them. Findings and caveats of the study: Epitopes outside B.1.351 and B.1.1.7 mutated regions reportedly drew nearly half of spike TCRs.

This sample comprised peripheral blood, obtained on day 0 of AZD1222 vaccination. The sequence was obtained from an adult in good health. This chain joins TRBV6-5 and TRBJ1-1; D unresolved. CDR3 amino acids: CATTVFNTEAFF. In nucleotides, the CDR3 is TGTGCCACCACCGTCTTCAACACTGAAGCTTTCTTT.